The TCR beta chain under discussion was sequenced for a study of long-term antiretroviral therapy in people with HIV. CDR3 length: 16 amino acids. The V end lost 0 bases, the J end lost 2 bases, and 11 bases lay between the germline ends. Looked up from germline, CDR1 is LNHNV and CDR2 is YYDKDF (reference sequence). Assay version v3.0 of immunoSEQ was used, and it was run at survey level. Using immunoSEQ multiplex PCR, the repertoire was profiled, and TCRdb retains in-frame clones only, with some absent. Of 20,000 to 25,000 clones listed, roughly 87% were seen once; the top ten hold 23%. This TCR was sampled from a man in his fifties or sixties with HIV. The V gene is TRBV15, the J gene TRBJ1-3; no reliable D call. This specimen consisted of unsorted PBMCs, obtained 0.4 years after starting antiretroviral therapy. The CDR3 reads CATSRDRLLAGNTIYF. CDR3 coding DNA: TGTGCCACCAGCAGAGACAGGCTGCTCGCTGGAAACACCATATATTTT.